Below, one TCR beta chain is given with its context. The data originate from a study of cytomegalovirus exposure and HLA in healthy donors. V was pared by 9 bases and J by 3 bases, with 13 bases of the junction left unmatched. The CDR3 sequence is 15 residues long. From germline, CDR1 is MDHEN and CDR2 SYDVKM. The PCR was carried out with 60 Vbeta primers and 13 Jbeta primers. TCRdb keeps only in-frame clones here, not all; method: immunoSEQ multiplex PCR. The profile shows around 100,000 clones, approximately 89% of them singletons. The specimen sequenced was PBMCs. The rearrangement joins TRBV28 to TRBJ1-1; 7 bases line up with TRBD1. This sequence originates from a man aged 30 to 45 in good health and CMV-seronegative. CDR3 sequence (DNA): TGTGCCAGTTGGCTCCAGACAGGGTACTACACTGAAGCTTTCTTT. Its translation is CASWLQTGYYTEAFF.